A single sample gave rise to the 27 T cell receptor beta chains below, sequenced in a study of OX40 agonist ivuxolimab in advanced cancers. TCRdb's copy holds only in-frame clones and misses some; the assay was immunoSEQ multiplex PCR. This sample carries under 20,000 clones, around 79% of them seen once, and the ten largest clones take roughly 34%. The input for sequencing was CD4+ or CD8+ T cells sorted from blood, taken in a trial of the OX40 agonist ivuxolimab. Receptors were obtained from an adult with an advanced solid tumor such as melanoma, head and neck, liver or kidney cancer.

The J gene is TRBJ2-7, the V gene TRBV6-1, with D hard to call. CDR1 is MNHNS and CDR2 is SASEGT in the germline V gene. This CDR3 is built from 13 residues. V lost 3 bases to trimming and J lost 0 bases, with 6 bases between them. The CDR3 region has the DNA TGTGCCAGCAGTGACACACCCTCCTACGAGCAGTACTTC. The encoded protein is CASSDTPSYEQYF.

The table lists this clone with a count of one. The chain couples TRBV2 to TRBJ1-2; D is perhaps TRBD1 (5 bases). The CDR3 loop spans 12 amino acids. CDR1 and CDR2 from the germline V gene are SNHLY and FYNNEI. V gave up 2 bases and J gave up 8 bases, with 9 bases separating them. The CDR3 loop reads CASSEPGDGYTF. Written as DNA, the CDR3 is TGTGCCAGCAGTGAACCGGGGGACGGCTACACCTTC.

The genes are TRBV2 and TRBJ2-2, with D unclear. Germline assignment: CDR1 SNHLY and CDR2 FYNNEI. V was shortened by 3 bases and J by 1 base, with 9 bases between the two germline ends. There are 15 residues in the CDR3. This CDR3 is CASSEIAGNTGELFF. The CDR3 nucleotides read TGTGCCAGCAGTGAGATCGCAGGGAACACCGGGGAGCTGTTTTTT.

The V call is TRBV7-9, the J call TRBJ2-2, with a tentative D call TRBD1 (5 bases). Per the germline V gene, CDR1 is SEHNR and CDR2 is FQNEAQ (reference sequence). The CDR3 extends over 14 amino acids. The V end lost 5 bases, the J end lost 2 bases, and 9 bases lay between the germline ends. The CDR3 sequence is CASSDSDNTGELFF. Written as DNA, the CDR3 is TGTGCCAGCAGCGACAGTGATAACACCGGGGAGCTGTTTTTT. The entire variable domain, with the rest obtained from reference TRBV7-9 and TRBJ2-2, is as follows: DTGVSQNPRHKITKRGQNVTFRCDPISEHNRLYWYRQTLGQGPEFLTYFQNEAQLEKSRLLSDRFSAERPKGSFSTLEIQRTEQGDSAMYLCASSDSDNTGELFFGEGSRLTVL.

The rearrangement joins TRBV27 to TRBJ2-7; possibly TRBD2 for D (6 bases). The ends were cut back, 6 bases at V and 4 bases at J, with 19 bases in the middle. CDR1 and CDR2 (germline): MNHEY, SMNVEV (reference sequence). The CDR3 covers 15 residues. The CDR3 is CASRPTGGGFYEQYF. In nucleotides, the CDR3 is TGTGCCAGCAGACCGACCGGGGGAGGATTTTACGAGCAGTACTTC.

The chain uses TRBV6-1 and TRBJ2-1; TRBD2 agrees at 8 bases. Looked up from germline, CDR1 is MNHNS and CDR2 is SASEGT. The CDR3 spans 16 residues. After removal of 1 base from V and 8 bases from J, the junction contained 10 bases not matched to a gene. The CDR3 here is CASSEGDREGEDEQFF. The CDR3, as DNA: TGTGCCAGCAGTGAAGGAGATCGGGAGGGGGAGGATGAGCAGTTCTTC.

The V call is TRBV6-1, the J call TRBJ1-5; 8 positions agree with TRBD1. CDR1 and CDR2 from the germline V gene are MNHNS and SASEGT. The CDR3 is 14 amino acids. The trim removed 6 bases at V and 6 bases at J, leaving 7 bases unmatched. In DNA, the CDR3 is TGTGCCAGCAGGGCAGGGGGCGCGGGTCAGCCCCAGCATTTT. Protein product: CASRAGGAGQPQHF.

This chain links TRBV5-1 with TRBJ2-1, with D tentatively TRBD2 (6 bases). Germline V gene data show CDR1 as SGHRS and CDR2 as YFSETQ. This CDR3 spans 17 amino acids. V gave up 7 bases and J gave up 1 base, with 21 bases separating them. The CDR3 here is CASRRGFSLESYNEQFF. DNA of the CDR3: TGCGCCAGCCGCCGGGGGTTTTCCCTTGAATCCTACAATGAGCAGTTCTTC.

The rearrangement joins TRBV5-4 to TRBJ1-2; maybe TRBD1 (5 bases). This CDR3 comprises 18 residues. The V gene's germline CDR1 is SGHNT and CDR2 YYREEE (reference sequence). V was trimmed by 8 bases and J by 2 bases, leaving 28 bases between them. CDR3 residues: CASFGDLGESRSNYGYTF. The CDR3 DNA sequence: TGTGCCAGTTTTGGGGACCTGGGGGAGTCCCGATCGAACTATGGCTACACCTTC.

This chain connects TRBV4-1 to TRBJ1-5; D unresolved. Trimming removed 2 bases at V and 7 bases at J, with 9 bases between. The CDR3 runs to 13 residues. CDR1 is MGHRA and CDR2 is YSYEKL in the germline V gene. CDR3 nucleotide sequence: TGCGCCAGCAGCCAACAGGCGGCGCAGCCCCAGCATTTT. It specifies CASSQQAAQPQHF.

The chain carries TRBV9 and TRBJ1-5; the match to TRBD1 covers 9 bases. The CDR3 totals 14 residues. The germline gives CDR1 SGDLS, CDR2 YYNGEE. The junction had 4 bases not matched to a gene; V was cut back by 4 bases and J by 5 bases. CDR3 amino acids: CASSLQGADQPQHF. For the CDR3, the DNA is TGTGCCAGCAGCTTACAGGGGGCTGATCAGCCCCAGCATTTT.

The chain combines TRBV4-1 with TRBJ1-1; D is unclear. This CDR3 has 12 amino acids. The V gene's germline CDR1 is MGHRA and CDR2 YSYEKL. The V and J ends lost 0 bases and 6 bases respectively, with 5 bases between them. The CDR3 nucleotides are TGCGCCAGCAGCCAAGAAGGGCCTGAAGCTTTCTTT. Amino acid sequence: CASSQEGPEAFF.

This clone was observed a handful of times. This CDR3 is CASSMGHLTDTQYF. CDR3 sequence (DNA): TGTGCCAGCAGCATGGGACACCTCACAGATACGCAGTATTTT. The rearrangement joins TRBV11-3 to TRBJ2-3; D is perhaps TRBD1 (6 bases). Germline V lookup: CDR1 SGHNT, CDR2 YENEEA. V lost 5 bases and J 2 bases, leaving 11 bases between the germline ends. This CDR3 spans 14 amino acids.

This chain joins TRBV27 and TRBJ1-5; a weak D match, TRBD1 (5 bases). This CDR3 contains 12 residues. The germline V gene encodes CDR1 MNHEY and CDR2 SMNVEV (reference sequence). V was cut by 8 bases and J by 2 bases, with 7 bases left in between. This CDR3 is CASRGGNQPQHF. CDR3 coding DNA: TGTGCCAGCCGGGGGGGCAATCAGCCCCAGCATTTT.

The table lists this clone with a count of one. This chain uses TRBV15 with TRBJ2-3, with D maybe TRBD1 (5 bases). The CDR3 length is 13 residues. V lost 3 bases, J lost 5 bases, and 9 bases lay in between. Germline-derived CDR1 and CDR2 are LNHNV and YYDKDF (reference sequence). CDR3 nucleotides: TGTGCCACCAGCAGTTCAGGGATAGATACGCAGTATTTT. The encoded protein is CATSSSGIDTQYF.

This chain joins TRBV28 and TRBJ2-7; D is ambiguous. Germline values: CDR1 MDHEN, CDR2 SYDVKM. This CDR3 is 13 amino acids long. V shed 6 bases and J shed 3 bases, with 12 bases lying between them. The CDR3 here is CASRPYGSYEQYF. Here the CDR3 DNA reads TGTGCCAGCAGACCGTACGGAAGCTACGAGCAGTACTTC.

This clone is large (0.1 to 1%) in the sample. The CDR3 region is CASSQGGQFSPQHF. The CDR3 nucleotides read TGTGCCAGCAGCCAGGGAGGTCAGTTCTCCCCCCAGCATTTT. This sequence joins TRBV16 and TRBJ1-5; D is uncertain. The ends were cut back, 3 bases at V and 10 bases at J, with 16 bases in the middle. The V gene's germline CDR1 is KGHSY and CDR2 FQNENV. This CDR3 has 14 amino acids.

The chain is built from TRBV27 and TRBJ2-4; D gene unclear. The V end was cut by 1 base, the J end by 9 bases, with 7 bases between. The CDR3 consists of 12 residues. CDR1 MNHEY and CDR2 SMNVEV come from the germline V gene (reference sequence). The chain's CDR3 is CASSLFPGIQYF. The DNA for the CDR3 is TGTGCCAGCAGTTTATTCCCCGGCATTCAGTACTTC.

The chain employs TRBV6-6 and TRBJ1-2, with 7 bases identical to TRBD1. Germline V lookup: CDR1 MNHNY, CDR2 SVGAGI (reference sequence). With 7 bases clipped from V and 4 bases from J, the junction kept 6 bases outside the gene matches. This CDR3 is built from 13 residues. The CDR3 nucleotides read TGTGCCAGCACCCCGGGACAGAGCTATGGCTACACCTTC. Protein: CASTPGQSYGYTF.

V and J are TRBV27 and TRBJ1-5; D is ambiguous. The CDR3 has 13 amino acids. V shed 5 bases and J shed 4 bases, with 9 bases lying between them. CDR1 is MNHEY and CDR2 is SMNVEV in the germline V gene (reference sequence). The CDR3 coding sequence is TGTGCCAGCAGTCTCGGGCCGAATCAGCCCCAGCATTTT. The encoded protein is CASSLGPNQPQHF.

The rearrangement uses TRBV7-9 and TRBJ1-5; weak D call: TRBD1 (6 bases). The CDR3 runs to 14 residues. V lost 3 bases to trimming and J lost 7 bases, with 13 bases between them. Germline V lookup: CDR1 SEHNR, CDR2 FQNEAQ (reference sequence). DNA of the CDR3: TGTGCCAGCAGCTTGGGGACAACCAGCCAGCCCCAGCATTTT. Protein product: CASSLGTTSQPQHF.

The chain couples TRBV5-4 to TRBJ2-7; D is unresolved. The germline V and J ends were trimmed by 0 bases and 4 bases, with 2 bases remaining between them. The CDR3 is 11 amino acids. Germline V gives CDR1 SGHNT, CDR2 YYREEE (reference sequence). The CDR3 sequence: CASSLEYEQYF. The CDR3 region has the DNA TGTGCCAGCAGCTTGGAATACGAGCAGTACTTC.

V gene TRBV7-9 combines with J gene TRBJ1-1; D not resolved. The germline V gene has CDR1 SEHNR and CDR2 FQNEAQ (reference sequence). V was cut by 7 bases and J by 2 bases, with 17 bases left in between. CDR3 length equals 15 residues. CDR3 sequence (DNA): TGTGCCAGCATCCACCGGGAGGATCGAAACACTGAAGCTTTCTTT. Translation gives CASIHREDRNTEAFF.

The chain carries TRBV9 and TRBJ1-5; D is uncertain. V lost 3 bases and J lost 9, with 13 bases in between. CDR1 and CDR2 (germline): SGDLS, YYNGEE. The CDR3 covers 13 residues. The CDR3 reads CASSEGGVGPQHF. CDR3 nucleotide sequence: TGTGCCAGCAGCGAGGGCGGCGTGGGGCCCCAGCATTTT.

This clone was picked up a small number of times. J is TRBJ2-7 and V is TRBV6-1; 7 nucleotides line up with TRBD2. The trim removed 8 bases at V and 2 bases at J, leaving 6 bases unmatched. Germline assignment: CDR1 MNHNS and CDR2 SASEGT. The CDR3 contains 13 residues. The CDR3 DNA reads TGTGCCAGCCCCCTGGGACTACCCTACGAGCAGTACTTC. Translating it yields CASPLGLPYEQYF.

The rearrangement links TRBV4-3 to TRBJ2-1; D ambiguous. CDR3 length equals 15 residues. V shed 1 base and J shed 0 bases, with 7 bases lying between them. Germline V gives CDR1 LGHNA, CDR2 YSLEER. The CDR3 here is CASSQGASSYNEQFF. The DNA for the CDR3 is TGCGCCAGCAGCCAAGGGGCGAGCTCCTACAATGAGCAGTTCTTC.

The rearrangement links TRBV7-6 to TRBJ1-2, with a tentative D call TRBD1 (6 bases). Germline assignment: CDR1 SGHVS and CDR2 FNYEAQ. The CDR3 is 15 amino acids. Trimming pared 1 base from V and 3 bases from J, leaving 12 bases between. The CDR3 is CASSLEWGADYGYTF. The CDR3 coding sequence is TGTGCCAGCAGCTTAGAGTGGGGGGCCGACTATGGCTACACCTTC.